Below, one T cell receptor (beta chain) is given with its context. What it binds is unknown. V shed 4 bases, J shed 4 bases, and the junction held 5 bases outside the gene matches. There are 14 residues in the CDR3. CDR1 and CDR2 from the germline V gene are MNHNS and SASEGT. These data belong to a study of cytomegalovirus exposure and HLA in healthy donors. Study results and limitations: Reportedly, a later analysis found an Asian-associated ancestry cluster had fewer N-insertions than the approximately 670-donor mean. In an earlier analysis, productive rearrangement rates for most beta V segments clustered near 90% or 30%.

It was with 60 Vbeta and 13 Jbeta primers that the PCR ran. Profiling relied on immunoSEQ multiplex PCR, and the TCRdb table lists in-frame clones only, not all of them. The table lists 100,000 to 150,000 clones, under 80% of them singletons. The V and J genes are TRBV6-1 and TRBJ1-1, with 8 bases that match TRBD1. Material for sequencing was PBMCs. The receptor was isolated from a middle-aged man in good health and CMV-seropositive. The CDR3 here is CASSVFGQGTEAFF. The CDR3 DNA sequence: TGTGCCAGCAGTGTTTTCGGACAGGGCACTGAAGCTTTCTTT.